This record concerns one TCR beta chain sequence. This clonotype has at least ten counts. This clone's antigen is unknown. The sample holds no much larger clone one base away, and base qualities are not on file. TCRdb records Illumina HiSeq 1500 as the sequencer. The public reads were reprocessed in TCRdb via fastp at Q25 and MiXCR, keeping in-frame beta chains. A single entry per CDR3 protein holds the most common genes and DNA from its merged rows. The table for this sample lists more than 250,000 distinct CDR3 sequences; around 13% of them were counted only once. 7% to 9.5% of the sample comes from the top ten. This specimen belongs to a study of T cell repertoires in cytomegalovirus infection (dated by TCRdb to between 2018 and 2020). In terms of the full investigation: The HLA type of each donor mattered for the analysis, because public TCR beta signatures pointed to carriage of CMV infection along with the matching HLA type. Broader findings and caveats from the paper: The ex vivo response was dominated by HLA-C-restricted CMV-specific TCR beta clonotypes, and the single most frequent clonotype in two of eight donors was supplied by these HLA-C-restricted clonotypes. Carriers of CMV infection plus the relevant HLA type were discriminated by the cumulative frequency of public TCR beta family members in the study cohort and in an independent approximately 340-donor cohort.

CDR1 and CDR2 are drawn from the germline V gene: MDHEN, SYDVKM. Spanning cysteine to phenylalanine, the CDR3 consists of 16 amino acids. The CDR3 DNA has 48 bases and is translated from base 1. V loses 3 bases at its end and J loses 3 bases; junction bases beyond the gene matches: 9. The sequence joins TRBV28 to TRBJ2-5, with 8 middle bases fitting TRBD1. The material sequenced was PBMCs. The clonotype was recovered from a human donor in good health (CMV status not recorded). Some clones in this sample may be carry-over from other donors' samples. In nucleotide form, the sequence is TGTGCCAGCAGTTTGACTGACAGGGGCAGTAAAGAGACCCAGTACTTC. It translates to CASSLTDRGSKETQYF.